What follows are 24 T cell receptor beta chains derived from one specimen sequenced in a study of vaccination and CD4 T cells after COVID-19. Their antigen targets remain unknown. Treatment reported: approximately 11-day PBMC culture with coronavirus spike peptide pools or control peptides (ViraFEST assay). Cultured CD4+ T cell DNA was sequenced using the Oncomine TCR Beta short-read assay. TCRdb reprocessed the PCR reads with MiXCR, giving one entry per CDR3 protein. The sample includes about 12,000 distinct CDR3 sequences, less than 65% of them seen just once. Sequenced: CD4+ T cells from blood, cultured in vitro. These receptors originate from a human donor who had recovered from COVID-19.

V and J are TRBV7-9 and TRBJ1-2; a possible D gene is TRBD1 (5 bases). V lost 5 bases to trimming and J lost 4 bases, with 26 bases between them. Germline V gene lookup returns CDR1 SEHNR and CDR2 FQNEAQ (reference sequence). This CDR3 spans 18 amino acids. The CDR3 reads CASSIYDRTFSLGYGYTF. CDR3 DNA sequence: TGTGCCAGCAGCATATACGACAGAACTTTTTCATTGGGCTATGGCTACACCTTC.

CDR3 residues: CASSADLNTEAFF. CDR3 in DNA: TGTGCCAGCAGCGCCGACTTAAACACTGAAGCTTTCTTT. The chain couples TRBV6-1 to TRBJ1-1; D remains ambiguous. Germline-derived CDR1 and CDR2 are MNHNS and SASEGT. V lost 6 bases, J lost 2 bases, and 10 bases lay in between. The CDR3 runs 13 residues.

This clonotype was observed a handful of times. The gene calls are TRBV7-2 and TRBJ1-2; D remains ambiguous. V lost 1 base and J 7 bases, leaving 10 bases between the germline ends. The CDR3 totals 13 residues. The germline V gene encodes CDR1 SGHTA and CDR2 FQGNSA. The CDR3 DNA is TGTGCCAGCAGCTTAGGAGTATTGGGTGGCTACACCTTC. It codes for CASSLGVLGGYTF. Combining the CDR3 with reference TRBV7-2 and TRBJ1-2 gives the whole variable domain GAGVSQSPSNKVTEKGKDVELRCDPISGHTALYWYRQSLGQGLEFLIYFQGNSAPDKSGLPSDRFSAERTGGSVSTLTIQRTQQEDSAVYLCASSLGVLGGYTFGSGTRLTVV.

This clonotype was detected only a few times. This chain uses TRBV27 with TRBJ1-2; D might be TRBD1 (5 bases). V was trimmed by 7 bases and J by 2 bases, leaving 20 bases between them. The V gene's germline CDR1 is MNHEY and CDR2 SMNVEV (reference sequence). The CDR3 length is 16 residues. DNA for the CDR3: TGTGCCAGCACCCCTACTGGACAAACTACAAACTATGGCTACACCTTC. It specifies CASTPTGQTTNYGYTF.

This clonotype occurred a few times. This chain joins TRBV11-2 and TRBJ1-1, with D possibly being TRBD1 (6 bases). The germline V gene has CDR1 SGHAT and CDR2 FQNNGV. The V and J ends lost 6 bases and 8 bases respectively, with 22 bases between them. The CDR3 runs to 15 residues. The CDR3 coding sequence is TGTGCCAGCAGGGAACTACAGGGCCCAAAAGCCGAAGCTTTCTTT. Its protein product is CASRELQGPKAEAFF.

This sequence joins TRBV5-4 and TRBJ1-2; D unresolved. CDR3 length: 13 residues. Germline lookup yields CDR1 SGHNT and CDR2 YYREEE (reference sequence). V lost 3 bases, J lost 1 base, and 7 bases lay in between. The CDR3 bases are TGTGCCAGCAGCTCTTTGGGTAACTATGGCTACACCTTC. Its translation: CASSSLGNYGYTF.

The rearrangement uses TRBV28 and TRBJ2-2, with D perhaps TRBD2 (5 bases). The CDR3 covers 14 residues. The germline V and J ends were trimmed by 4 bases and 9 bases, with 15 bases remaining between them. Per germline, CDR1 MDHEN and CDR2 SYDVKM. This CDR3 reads CASSSAAGFWELFF. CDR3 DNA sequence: TGTGCCAGCAGTTCGGCTGCGGGTTTTTGGGAGCTGTTTTTT.

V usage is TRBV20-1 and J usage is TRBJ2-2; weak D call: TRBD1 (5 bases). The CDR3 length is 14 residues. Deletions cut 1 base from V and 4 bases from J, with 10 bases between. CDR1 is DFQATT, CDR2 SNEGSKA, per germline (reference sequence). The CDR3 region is CSARAPGLTGELFF. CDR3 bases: TGCAGTGCTAGAGCCCCAGGGCTCACCGGGGAGCTGTTTTTT.

The CDR3 is CASGRPGTDTQYF. In DNA form, the CDR3 reads TGCGCCAGCGGCCGCCCAGGCACAGATACGCAGTATTTT. The chain employs TRBV5-1 and TRBJ2-3, with D hard to call. Germline values: CDR1 SGHRS, CDR2 YFSETQ. There are 13 residues in the CDR3. The ends were cut back, 7 bases at V and 1 base at J, with 10 bases in the middle.

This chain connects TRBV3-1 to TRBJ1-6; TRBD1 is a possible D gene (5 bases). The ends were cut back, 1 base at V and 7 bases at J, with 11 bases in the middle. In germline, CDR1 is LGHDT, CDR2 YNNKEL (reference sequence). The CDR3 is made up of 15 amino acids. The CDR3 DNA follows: TGTGCCAGCAGCCAAGGGGGACGGATAAATTCACCCCTCCACTTT. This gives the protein CASSQGGRINSPLHF. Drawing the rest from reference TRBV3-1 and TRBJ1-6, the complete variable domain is DTAVSQTPKYLVTQMGNDKSIKCEQNLGHDTMYWYKQDSKKFLKIMFSYNNKELIINETVPNRFSPKSPDKAHLNLHINSLELGDSAVYFCASSQGGRINSPLHFGNGTRLTVT.

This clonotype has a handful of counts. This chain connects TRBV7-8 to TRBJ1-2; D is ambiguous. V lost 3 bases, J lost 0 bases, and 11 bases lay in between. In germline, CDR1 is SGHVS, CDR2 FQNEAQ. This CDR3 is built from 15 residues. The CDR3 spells CASSFEGPPNYGYTF. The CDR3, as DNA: TGTGCCAGCAGCTTTGAGGGTCCCCCTAACTATGGCTACACCTTC.

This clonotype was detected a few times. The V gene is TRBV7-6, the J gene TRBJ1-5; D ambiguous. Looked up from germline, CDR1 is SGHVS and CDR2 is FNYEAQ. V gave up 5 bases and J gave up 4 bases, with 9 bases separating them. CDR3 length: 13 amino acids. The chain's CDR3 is CASSLQWNQPQHF. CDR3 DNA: TGTGCCAGCAGCCTCCAGTGGAATCAGCCCCAGCATTTT.

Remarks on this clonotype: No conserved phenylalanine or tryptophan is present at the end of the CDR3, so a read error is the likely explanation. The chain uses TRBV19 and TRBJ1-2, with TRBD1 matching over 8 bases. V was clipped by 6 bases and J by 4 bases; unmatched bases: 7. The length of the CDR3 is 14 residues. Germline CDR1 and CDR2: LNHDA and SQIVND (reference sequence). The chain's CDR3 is CASRRGTGSYGYTL. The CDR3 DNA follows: TGTGCCAGTAGAAGGGGGACAGGATCCTATGGCTACACCCTC.

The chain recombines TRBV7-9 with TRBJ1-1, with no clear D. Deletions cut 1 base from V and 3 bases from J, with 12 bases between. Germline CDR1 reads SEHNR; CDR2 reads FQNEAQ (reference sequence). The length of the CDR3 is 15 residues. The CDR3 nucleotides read TGTGCCAGCAGCTTAGTCCGGGGTGGAGACACTGAAGCTTTCTTT. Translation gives CASSLVRGGDTEAFF.

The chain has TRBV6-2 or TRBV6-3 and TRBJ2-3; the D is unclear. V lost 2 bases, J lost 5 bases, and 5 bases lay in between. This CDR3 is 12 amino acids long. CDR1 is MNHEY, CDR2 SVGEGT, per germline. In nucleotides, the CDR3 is TGTGCCAGCAGTTACCTAGGAGATACGCAGTATTTT. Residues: CASSYLGDTQYF.

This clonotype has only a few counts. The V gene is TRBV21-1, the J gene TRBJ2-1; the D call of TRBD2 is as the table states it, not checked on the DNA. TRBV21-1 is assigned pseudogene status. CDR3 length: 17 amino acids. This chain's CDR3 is CASSKEGLPSYDNEQFF. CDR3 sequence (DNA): TGTGCCAGCAGCAAAGAGGGACTCCCTAGCTACGACAATGAGCAGTTCTTC.

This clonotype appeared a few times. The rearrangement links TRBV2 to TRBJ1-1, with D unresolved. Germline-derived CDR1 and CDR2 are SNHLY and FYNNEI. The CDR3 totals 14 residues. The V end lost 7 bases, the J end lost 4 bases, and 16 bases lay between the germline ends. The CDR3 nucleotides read TGTGCCAGCACCCCATCTCGCGGGAGCACTGAAGCTTTCTTT. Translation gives CASTPSRGSTEAFF.

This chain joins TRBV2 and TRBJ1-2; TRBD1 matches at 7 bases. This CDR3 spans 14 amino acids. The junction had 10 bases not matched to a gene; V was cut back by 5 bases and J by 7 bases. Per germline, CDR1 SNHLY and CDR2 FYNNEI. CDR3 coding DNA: TGTGCCAGCAGTCCACAGGGGACCCCTGGTGGCTACACCTTC. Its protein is CASSPQGTPGGYTF.

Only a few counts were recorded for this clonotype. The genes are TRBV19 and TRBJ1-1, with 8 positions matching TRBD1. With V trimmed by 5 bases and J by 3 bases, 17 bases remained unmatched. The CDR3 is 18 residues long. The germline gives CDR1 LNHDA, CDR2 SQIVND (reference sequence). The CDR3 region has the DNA TGTGCCAGTAGTGCACGCCTGACAGGGGCGGAGGTGGACACTGAAGCTTTCTTT. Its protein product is CASSARLTGAEVDTEAFF. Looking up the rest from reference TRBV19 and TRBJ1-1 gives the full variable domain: DGGITQSPKYLFRKEGQNVTLSCEQNLNHDAMYWYRQDPGQGLRLIYYSQIVNDFQKGDIAEGYSVSREKKESFPLTVTSAQKNPTAFYLCASSARLTGAEVDTEAFFGQGTRLTVV.

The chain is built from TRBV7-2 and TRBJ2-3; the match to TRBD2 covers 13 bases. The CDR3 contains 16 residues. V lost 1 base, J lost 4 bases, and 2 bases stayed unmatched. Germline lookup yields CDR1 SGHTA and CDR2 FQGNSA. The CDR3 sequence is CASSLELAGGADTQYF. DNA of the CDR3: TGTGCCAGCAGCTTAGAACTAGCGGGGGGGGCAGATACGCAGTATTTT.

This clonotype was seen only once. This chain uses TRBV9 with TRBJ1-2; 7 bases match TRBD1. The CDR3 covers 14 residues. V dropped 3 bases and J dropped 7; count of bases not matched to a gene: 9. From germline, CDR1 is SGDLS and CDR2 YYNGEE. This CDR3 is CASSAAPGGGGYTF. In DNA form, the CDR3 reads TGTGCCAGCAGCGCCGCCCCAGGGGGAGGTGGCTACACCTTC.

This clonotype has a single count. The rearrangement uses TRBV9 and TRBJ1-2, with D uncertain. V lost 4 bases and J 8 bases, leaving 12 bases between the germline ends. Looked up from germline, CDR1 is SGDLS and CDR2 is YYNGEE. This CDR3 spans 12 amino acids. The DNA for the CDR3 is TGTGCCAGCAGCCCAGAGACGGGAGGCTACACCTTC. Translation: CASSPETGGYTF. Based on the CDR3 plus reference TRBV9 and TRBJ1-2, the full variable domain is DSGVTQTPKHLITATGQRVTLRCSPRSGDLSVYWYQQSLDQGLQFLIQYYNGEERAKGNILERFSAQQFPDLHSELNLSSLELGDSALYFCASSPETGGYTFGSGTRLTVV.

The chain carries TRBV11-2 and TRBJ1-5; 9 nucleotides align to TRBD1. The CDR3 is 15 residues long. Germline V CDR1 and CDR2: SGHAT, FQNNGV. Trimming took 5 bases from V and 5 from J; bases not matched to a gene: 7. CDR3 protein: CASSPLGTGHQPQHF. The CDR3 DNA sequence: TGTGCCAGCAGCCCCCTTGGGACAGGGCATCAGCCCCAGCATTTT.

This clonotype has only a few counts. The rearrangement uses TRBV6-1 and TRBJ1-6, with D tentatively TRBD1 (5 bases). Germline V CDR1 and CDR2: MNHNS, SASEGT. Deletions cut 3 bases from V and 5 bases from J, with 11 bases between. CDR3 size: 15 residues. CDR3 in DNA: TGTGCCAGCAGTGAGTCCAGGGTTGATAATTCACCCCTCCACTTT. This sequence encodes CASSESRVDNSPLHF.